A selection of T cell receptor beta chains follows, all from one sample in a study of blood T cell repertoires in COVID-19. Only in-frame clones appear in the TCRdb table, and some are missing; sequencing was by immunoSEQ multiplex PCR. Of around 200,000 clones in the sample, around 84% were seen once. The sequenced sample consisted of peripheral blood. These receptor sequences come from a woman aged 80 or older with active or convalescent COVID-19. Each CDR3 is given with its conserved first and last residue. The D gene is left open where the match is weak. Clone size, where shown, is once, few, many, or a class for clones that have expanded.

. TRBD2 TRBJ2-4 TRBV9 CASSRSTSGENIQYF TGTGCCAGCAGCCGTAGTACTAGCGGGGAGAACATTCAGTACTTC
. . TRBJ1-2 TRBV7-6 CASSLTTGVSYGYTF TGTGCCAGCAGCTTAACGACAGGAGTCTCGTATGGCTACACCTTC
. . TRBJ1-6 TRBV6-6 CASSPGQPSSYNSPLHF TGTGCCAGCAGTCCGGGACAACCAAGCTCCTATAATTCACCCCTCCACTTT
. . TRBJ2-7 TRBV18 CASSLSVGEEYEQYF TGTGCCAGCTCACTGTCAGTGGGTGAGGAGTACGAGCAGTACTTC
. TRBD2 TRBJ2-1 TRBV27 CASSSVGGGNEQFF TGTGCCAGCAGTTCAGTCGGCGGGGGGAATGAGCAGTTCTTC
. . TRBJ1-2 TRBV2 CASSASGARDGYTF TGTGCCAGCAGTGCGTCTGGGGCCCGGGATGGCTACACCTTC
. TRBD1 TRBJ1-2 TRBV28 CASRATGGIHGYTF TGTGCCAGCAGAGCGACAGGGGGCATCCATGGCTACACCTTC
once . TRBJ2-7 TRBV29-1 CSVGQTTLEQYF TGCAGCGTCGGACAGACGACCCTCGAGCAGTACTTC
. . TRBJ1-2 TRBV29-1 CSVEDLGGYDYGYTF TGCAGCGTTGAAGATCTCGGGGGGTATGACTATGGCTACACCTTC
. TRBD2 TRBJ2-1 TRBV7-9 CASSPGLAGGEQFF TGTGCCAGCAGCCCCGGACTAGCGGGAGGGGAGCAGTTCTTC
once . TRBJ2-2 TRBV24-1 CATSDSGARLTGELFF TGTGCCACCAGTGATTCTGGGGCAAGACTCACCGGGGAGCTGTTTTTT
. TRBD2 TRBJ2-5 TRBV5-4 CASSVPREGHGTQYF TGTGCCAGCAGTGTGCCGCGGGAGGGCCATGGGACCCAGTACTTC
. . TRBJ2-5 TRBV11-3 CASSYGRAEETQYF TGTGCCAGCAGCTACGGGCGAGCGGAAGAGACCCAGTACTTC
. TRBD1 TRBJ2-3 TRBV6-5 CASQRGQGTDTQYF TGTGCCAGCCAGAGGGGACAGGGGACAGATACGCAGTATTTT
. . TRBJ1-6 TRBV7-9 CASSLGGGPNSPLHF TGTGCCAGCAGCTTAGGGGGAGGGCCTAATTCACCCCTCCACTTT
. TRBD1 TRBJ1-2 TRBV7-2 CASSTRTSGGYGYTF TGTGCCAGCAGCACCCGGACCTCAGGGGGGTATGGCTACACCTTC
. TRBD1 TRBJ1-4 TRBV5-4 CASSSGTDSNNEKLFF TGTGCCAGCAGCTCCGGGACAGATTCTAATAATGAAAAACTGTTTTTT
few TRBD1 TRBJ2-4 TRBV7-2 CASSLGTGGAGKNIQYF TGTGCCAGCAGCTTAGGGACAGGGGGCGCAGGCAAAAACATTCAGTACTTC
once TRBD2 TRBJ2-7 TRBV3-1/TRBV3-2 CASSSPSGRTEQYF TGTGCCAGCAGCTCCCCCAGCGGGAGGACCGAGCAGTACTTC
. . TRBJ1-3 TRBV9 CASSVVGGSSGNTIYF TGTGCCAGCAGCGTAGTGGGAGGTAGCTCTGGAAACACCATATATTTT
once . TRBJ2-5 TRBV28 CASTGGAQETQYF TGTGCCAGCACCGGAGGGGCGCAAGAGACCCAGTACTTC
few TRBD2 TRBJ2-3 TRBV2 CASGIPGTSGRGGADTQYF TGTGCCAGCGGGATTCCCGGGACTAGCGGGAGGGGAGGGGCAGATACGCAGTATTTT
. TRBD2 TRBJ2-5 TRBV2 CASTGLAGGETQYF TGTGCCAGCACCGGACTAGCGGGAGGAGAGACCCAGTACTTC
. . TRBJ1-2 TRBV2 CASSGSRSMDGYTF TGTGCCAGCAGTGGTTCCAGGTCTATGGATGGCTACACCTTC
. TRBD1 TRBJ2-6 TRBV5-1 CASSRQGKGPGANVLTF TGCGCCAGCAGCCGACAGGGGAAAGGGCCTGGGGCCAACGTCCTGACTTTC